This T cell receptor (beta chain) was observed in a study of T cells in Graves' hyperthyroidism and ophthalmopathy. Study overall: Any treatment followed the collection of peripheral blood at initial diagnosis. Regarding the study as a whole: Before onset, by a median of around six months, the model predicted ophthalmopathy.

RNA transcripts gave rise to amplified TCR beta CDR3 regions. RT-PCR in the first round (using the HTBI primer set) targeted the TCR CDR3. TCRdb re-derived calls from the multiplex PCR reads in MiXCR, one entry per CDR3 protein. Among about 350,000 distinct CDR3 sequences listed, around 18% were seen once. The CDR3 has 15 residues. Germline assignment: CDR1 KGHDR and CDR2 SFDVKD. V shed 0 bases and J shed 2 bases, with 9 bases lying between them. Exclusion of patients followed from uncontrolled infection, other autoimmune disease, pregnancy or lactation. Clinical symptoms, serum thyroxine and TRAb, thyroid ultrasound and orbital computed tomography together formed the diagnostic basis. In its sample, this clonotype was seen many times. Antigen: not known.

This chain joins TRBV24-1 and TRBJ2-5, with D unresolved. The sample was blood. This receptor was taken from a woman aged 40 to 55 with Graves' ophthalmopathy. The CDR3 DNA sequence: TGTGCCACCAGTGATTTGGCAGGAGATCAAGAGACCCAGTACTTC. Translating gives CATSDLAGDQETQYF.